This T cell receptor beta chain was sequenced during a study of shared clonotypes between healthy human individuals. Only in-frame clones appear in the TCRdb table, and some are missing; sequencing was by immunoSEQ multiplex PCR. Seen here are hundreds of thousands of clones, roughly 95% observed once, and the top ten hold about 0.12%. Study conclusions and caveats: Sequencing depth was expected to affect clonotype sharing among donors. The study found about 4.6% of naive CD4 clonotypes shared across a few donors. The represented genetic and exposure-history diversity was limited by the small number of donors.

Naive CD8 cells comprised CD45RO-negative, CCR7-positively selected cells, excluding terminally differentiated effector memory CD45RA+ cells. CDR1 ENHRY and CDR2 SYGVKD come from the germline V gene. V shed 4 bases and J shed 0 bases, with 18 bases lying between them. CDR3 length equals 17 residues. A word on this clone: Its target is not known.

This chain joins TRBV10-3 and TRBJ1-2; TRBD1 might be the D (6 bases). The source is a woman younger than 45 in good health. Sequenced: naive CD8+ T cells sorted from blood. CDR3: CAISGGPVLRANYGYTF. CDR3 nucleotide sequence: TGTGCCATCAGTGGGGGGCCGGTTTTAAGGGCTAACTATGGCTACACCTTC.